This T cell receptor (beta chain) was identified during a study of sequential checkpoint blockade in melanoma. The study's findings and limits: T-cell fraction and clonality followed PD-L1 and CD8+ counts, not mutational load.

Worth noting for this clone: Antigen specificity is unknown.

The sample's treatment: randomized to nivolumab then ipilimumab (arm A) or the reverse (arm B). This CDR3 has 18 residues. Germline assignment: CDR1 LNHDA and CDR2 SQIVND (reference sequence). The V end was cut by 4 bases, the J end by 0 bases, with 20 bases between. This table comes from immunoSEQ multiplex PCR, and its TCRdb copy is limited to in-frame clones, with some not included. The table lists about 3,000 clones, 22% of them singletons. The chain employs TRBV19 and TRBJ2-3, with D unclear. The TCR was taken from a human donor with melanoma. The sample in question was tumor tissue (inferred from file names), obtained from a patient given nivolumab and ipilimumab in sequence. CDR3 residues: CASSKVAIGFGSTDTQYF. CDR3 nucleotides: TGTGCCAGTAGTAAGGTCGCCATAGGGTTTGGGAGCACAGATACGCAGTATTTT.